The following is a TCR beta chain sequence with its context. Mismatch with germline at one junction end may stem from a read error. The germline gives CDR1 MNHNS, CDR2 SASEGT. CDR3 length: 15 residues. Under the authors' procedure: Amplification from reference gene primers served as the basis for estimated nucleated cell counts. Assay: immunoSEQ multiplex PCR; the TCRdb copy retains only in-frame clones and omits some. That table is the source of V, J and clone size, and D and trimming were worked out from the DNA. The sample consists of about 180,000 clones, more than 75% of them appearing once. This record comes from a study of blood T cell repertoires in COVID-19. The wider study: COVID-19 samples, acute and convalescent, were from the United States, Italy and Spain.

Which cohort a participant joined came from the clinical history participants gave. Among Cohort 3 donors, those recovered had two negative PCRs, clearance, or symptom resolution. Sequences were obtained from PBMCs or T cells enriched from blood (not recorded which). The chain uses TRBV6-1 and TRBJ1-6, with 8 bases that match TRBD1. The source is a woman between 25 and 40 years old who had recovered from COVID-19. CDR3 DNA: TGTGCCAGCAGCGAAGGACAGGGCCGTAATTCACCCCTCCACTTT. Translating gives CASSEGQGRNSPLHF.